This record concerns one TCR beta chain sequence. The sample belongs to a study of blood T cell repertoires in COVID-19. Background on the study: The origin of the acute and convalescent COVID-19 samples was the United States, Italy and Spain. PBMCs, B-cell-depleted T cells, or T cells were the source of the cDNA or gDNA that made up the material.

As processed by the authors: By means of reference gene primer amplification, nucleated cell counts were estimated. This table comes from immunoSEQ multiplex PCR, and its TCRdb copy is limited to in-frame clones, with some not included. D and trimming were read from the DNA, whereas the V and J calls and clone size are those reported in that table. In the table there are some 240,000 clones, 75% to 85% of which are singletons. Seattle patient enrollment occurred during active infection, with longitudinal follow-up thereafter. From germline, CDR1 is LNHDA and CDR2 SQIVND (reference sequence). The CDR3 spans 13 residues. V lost 1 base, J lost 3 bases, and 7 bases lay in between.

This chain uses TRBV19 with TRBJ2-7, with D uncertain. The sequence derives from a woman aged 70-85 years with COVID-19, enrolled during active disease. Sequencing was performed on peripheral blood. The CDR3 loop reads CASSIGENYEQYF. The DNA for the CDR3 is TGTGCCAGTAGTATAGGCGAAAACTACGAGCAGTACTTC.